These T cell receptor beta chains were read from a single sample in a study of T cell responses to AZD1222 COVID-19 vaccine. Repertoires were generated with immunoSEQ multiplex PCR, while TCRdb's copy carries only in-frame clones and drops some. The sample holds 150,000 to 180,000 clones, 90% seen once. The material was peripheral blood, obtained on day 0 of AZD1222 vaccination. These receptor sequences come from an adult in good health. CDR3s include the opening cysteine and the closing phenylalanine or tryptophan. D genes are given only for firm matches. Clone size is given for some rows only: seen once, a few or many times, or a class if the clone is expanded.

TRBD1	TRBV20-1	once	TRBJ2-7	TGCAGTGCTAGTATGGGACAGGGGACATACGAGCAGTACTTC	CSASMGQGTYEQYF
TRBD1	TRBV7-9	NA	TRBJ1-4	TGTGCCAGCAGCCCTACAGGGGGCACTAATGAAAAACTGTTTTTT	CASSPTGGTNEKLFF
TRBD2	TRBV5-1	NA	TRBJ2-5	TGCGCCAGCAGCTTGTTTAGCGGGGGCCAAGAGACCCAGTACTTC	CASSLFSGGQETQYF
NA	TRBV7-9	NA	TRBJ1-1	TGTGCCAGCAACTTCTTAAGAGGGGACACTGAAGCTTTCTTT	CASNFLRGDTEAFF
NA	TRBV28	NA	TRBJ2-3	TGTGCCAGCAGCAACGTCCGGAGGGGGCGGGTAGATACGCAGTATTTT	CASSNVRRGRVDTQYF
NA	TRBV10-1	once	TRBJ1-5	TGCGCCTGCGGACCGAGGAGGAATCAGCCCCAGCATTTT	CACGPRRNQPQHF
NA	TRBV13	NA	TRBJ1-2	TGTGCCAGCAGCTTAGGCGCAGGAGGCCCAACTGATGGCTACACCTTC	CASSLGAGGPTDGYTF
TRBD1	TRBV28	NA	TRBJ1-1	TGTGCCAGCAGTAGACAGGGGCTTGGGGCTTTCTTT	CASSRQGLGAFF
NA	TRBV11-2	NA	TRBJ1-5	TGTGCCAGCAGCTTTAGCCGATTCAATCAGCCCCAGCATTTT	CASSFSRFNQPQHF
NA	TRBV13	many	TRBJ1-1	TGTGCCAGCAGCTCCCGACAGAACACTGAAGCTTTCTTT	CASSSRQNTEAFF
NA	TRBV30	NA	TRBJ2-3	TGTGCCTTCAATGACCGCCTTCGGACAGATACGCAGTATTTT	CAFNDRLRTDTQYF
NA	TRBV10-1	NA	TRBJ2-3	TGCGCCAGCAGTCCCAAGACGCTACGTAGCACAGATACGCAGTATTTT	CASSPKTLRSTDTQYF
TRBD1	TRBV27	NA	TRBJ1-1	TGTGCCACCGCGTCGGGGACAGCCAACACTGAAGCTTTCTTT	CATASGTANTEAFF
NA	TRBV7-9	NA	TRBJ1-2	TGTGCCAGCAGCGCCCGGAGGGGGACTGGTGGCTACACCTTC	CASSARRGTGGYTF
NA	TRBV25-1	NA	TRBJ1-4	TGTGCCAGCAGCTCGACGGGGGCAACTAATGAAAAACTGTTTTTT	CASSSTGATNEKLFF
NA	TRBV14	NA	TRBJ2-1	TGTGCCAGCAGCAGCCGACAGAGCCATGAGCAGTTCTTC	CASSSRQSHEQFF
NA	TRBV2	NA	TRBJ2-1	TGTGCCAGCAGTGAAAAGGTCTGGGCAGTAACGTACAATGAGCAGTTCTTC	CASSEKVWAVTYNEQFF
NA	TRBV6-5	NA	TRBJ1-3	TGTGCCAGCATACGTGGGAGTGAAGGAAACACCATATATTTT	CASIRGSEGNTIYF
NA	TRBV11-3	NA	TRBJ1-1	TGTGCCAGCAGCTCAGGGGCCGCGAACACTGAAGCTTTCTTT	CASSSGAANTEAFF
NA	TRBV4-3	NA	TRBJ1-2	TGCGCCAGCAGCCAAGAAGCAGGCCTCTATGGCTACACCTTC	CASSQEAGLYGYTF
NA	TRBV2	NA	TRBJ1-5	TGTGCCAGCAGTCCTTACAGGCCCAATCAGCCCCAGCATTTT	CASSPYRPNQPQHF
NA	TRBV19	NA	TRBJ1-2	TGTGCCAGCATGTCAGCGGTAGGGATAATCTATGGCTACACCTTC	CASMSAVGIIYGYTF
NA	TRBV6-5	NA	TRBJ1-4	TGTGCCAGCAGTTCGGGGGGGGGCATGGGTGAAAAACTGTTTTTT	CASSSGGGMGEKLFF
NA	TRBV5-1	NA	TRBJ2-7	TGCGCCAGCAGCCCCCCAGGGATCCTCTACGAGCAGTACTTC	CASSPPGILYEQYF
TRBD1	TRBV5-1	NA	TRBJ2-7	TGCGCCAGCAGCCCCAGGGGACAGGGAACGTACGAGCAGTACTTC	CASSPRGQGTYEQYF
NA	TRBV6-5	NA	TRBJ1-4	TGTGCCAGCATCTTCGGACAGACGAATGAAAAACTGTTTTTT	CASIFGQTNEKLFF
NA	TRBV28	once	TRBJ1-5	TGTGCCAGCATCGCTCATCGCCCGGCGCCCCAGCATTTT	CASIAHRPAPQHF
NA	TRBV18	NA	TRBJ1-2	TGTGCCAGCTCACCACAGGGGCAGTGGGGCTATGGCTACACCTTC	CASSPQGQWGYGYTF
TRBD2	TRBV5-1	NA	TRBJ2-1	TGCGCCAGCAGCCCTGGTAGGGCTAGCGGCAACAATGAGCAGTTCTTC	CASSPGRASGNNEQFF
NA	TRBV3-1/TRBV3-2	once	TRBJ2-1	TGTGCCAGCAGCTCCGGGATGAGCTCCTACAATGAGCAGTTCTTC	CASSSGMSSYNEQFF
TRBD1	TRBV6-5	NA	TRBJ1-2	TGTGCCAGCAGGAGAGACAGGGGGCTCGGCTACACCTTC	CASRRDRGLGYTF
NA	TRBV9	NA	TRBJ2-2	TGTGCCAGCAGCCCCCACAGGGTTTACACCGGGGAGCTGTTTTTT	CASSPHRVYTGELFF
TRBD1	TRBV10-3	NA	TRBJ1-1	TGTGCCATCAGCGACAGGGGACTTCTGAACACTGAAGCTTTCTTT	CAISDRGLLNTEAFF
NA	TRBV5-4	NA	TRBJ2-3	TGTGCCAGCAGCCCATCCCCAGGGGATACTGGTACGCAGTATTTT	CASSPSPGDTGTQYF
NA	TRBV27	NA	TRBJ2-7	TGTGCCAGCAGTCCCTCCCGGGGCACTATAGACTACGAGCAGTACTTC	CASSPSRGTIDYEQYF
NA	TRBV15	NA	TRBJ1-2	TGTGCCACCAGCAGAGCCGGCGGCTACACCTTC	CATSRAGGYTF
NA	TRBV5-6	NA	TRBJ2-1	TGTGCCAGCAGCCCCCGACCGGGCTCCTACAATGAGCAGTTCTTC	CASSPRPGSYNEQFF
NA	TRBV7-3	NA	TRBJ1-1	TGTGCCAGCAGCTTCGGTCAGGGTGGGACTGAAGCTTTCTTT	CASSFGQGGTEAFF
NA	TRBV29-1	few	TRBJ1-1	TGCAGCGCCGGATTTGGGCTGAACACTGAAGCTTTCTTT	CSAGFGLNTEAFF
NA	TRBV9	NA	TRBJ1-2	TGTGCCAGCAGCGTAGATTGGGGATATGAGGGCTACACCTTC	CASSVDWGYEGYTF
TRBD1	TRBV6-4	NA	TRBJ1-1	TGTGCCAGCAGTCGGACGCCGGGACAGGGGGCTGCGACTGAAGCTTTCTTT	CASSRTPGQGAATEAFF
NA	TRBV4-2	NA	TRBJ2-2	TGTGCCAGCAGCCAAGATAGGCGCGGGACCGGGGAGCTGTTTTTT	CASSQDRRGTGELFF
NA	TRBV5-6	NA	TRBJ1-5	TGTGCCCGCGGGAGGGGGGGTAGAGGCAATCAGCCCCAGCATTTT	CARGRGGRGNQPQHF
NA	TRBV9	NA	TRBJ2-2	TGTGCCAGCAGCTCCAGACAGGTTAACACCGGGGAGCTGTTTTTT	CASSSRQVNTGELFF
NA	TRBV12-3/TRBV12-4	NA	TRBJ1-2	TGTGCCAGCAGTTTATCGGCCTTCTATGGCTACACCTTC	CASSLSAFYGYTF
NA	TRBV12-5	few	TRBJ1-5	TGTGCTAGTGGTTTGGGGACCGGAACGGGCCCGGGCAATCAGCCCCAGCATTTT	CASGLGTGTGPGNQPQHF
NA	TRBV21-1	NA	TRBJ2-7	TGTGCCAGCAGCAAAGCTTGGTACTCCTACGAGCAGTACTTC	CASSKAWYSYEQYF
NA	TRBV5-1	few	TRBJ1-1	TGCGCCAGCAGCTTGTTCGGGGAGGGGACTGAAGCTTTCTTT	CASSLFGEGTEAFF
TRBD1	TRBV19	NA	TRBJ2-1	TGTGCCAGTAGTATGAGACCGGGACAGGGGGGCTCGGTGCAGTTCTTC	CASSMRPGQGGSVQFF